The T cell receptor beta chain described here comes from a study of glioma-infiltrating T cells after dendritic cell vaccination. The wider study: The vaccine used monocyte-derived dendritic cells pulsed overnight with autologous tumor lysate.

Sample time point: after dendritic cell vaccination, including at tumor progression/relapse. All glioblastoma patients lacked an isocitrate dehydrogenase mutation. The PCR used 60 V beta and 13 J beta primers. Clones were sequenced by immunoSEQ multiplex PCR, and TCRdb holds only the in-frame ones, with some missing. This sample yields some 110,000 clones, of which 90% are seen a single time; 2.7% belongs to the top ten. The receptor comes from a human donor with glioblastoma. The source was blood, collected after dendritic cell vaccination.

This CDR3 is CASSQAADRGNEKLFF. In nucleotides, the CDR3 is TGTGCCAGCAGCCAAGCCGCGGACAGGGGGAATGAAAAACTGTTTTTT. This chain joins TRBV4-2 and TRBJ1-4; TRBD1 matches 10 bases. This CDR3 is 16 amino acids long. Germline V lookup: CDR1 LGHNA, CDR2 YNFKEQ. Trimming took 1 base from V and 5 from J; bases not matched to a gene: 4.